Described below is a single T cell receptor (beta chain) sequence and its context. As yet, its antigen is unknown. The sample is drawn from a study of CD4+ T cells in melanoma. The study's findings and limits: A reported correlation linked neoantigen-specific CD4+ T cells to CD8+, macrophage and B cell function. Diverse differentiation states were reported for melanoma neoantigen-specific CD4+ T cells.

This table comes from immunoSEQ multiplex PCR, and its TCRdb copy is limited to in-frame clones, with some not included. The sample lists over 6,500 clones, approximately 69% occurring once. CDR3 length: 15 residues. Germline CDR1 reads MDHEN; CDR2 reads SYDVKM. Germline trimming cut 2 bases from V and 8 bases from J; bases unmatched to any gene: 8. The clonotype comes from a human donor with melanoma. V gene TRBV28 combines with J gene TRBJ1-2, with 10 bases identical to TRBD1. The sequenced material came from cells from a culture (not recorded whether cultured in vitro). The chain's CDR3 is CASSLLDRGRRGYTF. The DNA for the CDR3 is TGTGCCAGCAGTTTACTTGACAGGGGGCGTAGGGGCTACACCTTC.